This TCR beta chain was captured in a study of T cell repertoires in cytomegalovirus infection. Study background: Matching HLA type and CMV infection were both indicated by public TCR beta signatures.

TCRdb reanalysed the reads using MiXCR and keeps one entry per CDR3 protein. The sample contains over 250,000 distinct CDR3 sequences, less than 25% of which appear only once. This CDR3 has 18 amino acids. With 0 bases clipped from V and 4 bases from J, the junction kept 10 bases outside the gene matches. The germline CDR1 and CDR2 sequences are SGHNT and YYREEE (reference sequence). Only a few counts were recorded for this clonotype. Its target is not known. The chain employs TRBV5-4 and TRBJ2-2, with 9 bases identical to TRBD1. The sequence came from a human donor in good health (CMV status not recorded). Some clones in this sample may be carry-over from other donors' samples. Source: cultured PBMCs, taken from culture after CMV antigen stimulation. Written as DNA, the CDR3 is TGTGCCAGCAGCTTGGTAGGGCGGACAGGGGCTCGCACCGGGGAGCTGTTTTTT. This sequence encodes CASSLVGRTGARTGELFF.